This TCR beta chain originates from a study of blood T cell repertoires in COVID-19. In the study overall: The samples span acute and convalescent COVID-19 from the United States, Italy and Spain.

TCRdb keeps only in-frame clones here, not all; method: immunoSEQ multiplex PCR. The sample shows 140,000 or so clones, under 85% of them seen only once. There are 14 residues in the CDR3. Trimming took 4 bases from V and 4 from J, leaving 13 bases between them. Germline CDR1 and CDR2: MGHRA and YSYEKL. The TCR originated in a young woman who had been exposed to COVID-19. V gene TRBV4-1 combines with J gene TRBJ1-1; D is perhaps TRBD1 (6 bases). Sequences were obtained from PBMCs or T cells enriched from blood (not recorded which). CDR3 loop: CASSPPGTLTEAFF. The CDR3 region has the DNA TGCGCCAGCAGCCCCCCCGGGACACTCACTGAAGCTTTCTTT.